Shown below are 16 T cell receptor beta chains from a single sample sequenced in a study of control samples from healthy donors and cancer patients. Method: immunoSEQ multiplex PCR; TCRdb's copy keeps in-frame clones and lacks some. The data contain over 150,000 clones, 90% of them singletons. The sequencing sample was made of blood. The receptors shown here come from a woman aged 45-65 years in good health.

V is TRBV10-3 and J is TRBJ2-3, with 8 bases aligning to TRBD1. Germline-derived CDR1 and CDR2 are ENHRY and SYGVKD. J gave up 0 bases and V 6 bases, and 5 bases lay outside the gene matches. This CDR3 is built from 15 residues. The chain's CDR3 is CAIRTGEFSTDTQYF. In DNA, the CDR3 is TGTGCCATCAGGACAGGGGAATTCAGCACAGATACGCAGTATTTT.

The chain is built from TRBV28 and TRBJ2-1; 7 bases map to TRBD2. The CDR3 runs 15 residues. J lost 3 bases, V lost 2 bases, and 4 bases had no gene match. Germline values: CDR1 MDHEN, CDR2 SYDVKM. The CDR3 region has the DNA TGTGCCAGCAGTTTACACAGCGGGATCTACAATGAGCAGTTCTTC. This translates into CASSLHSGIYNEQFF.

The chain uses TRBV7-3 and TRBJ1-1; D gene unclear. V was clipped by 5 bases and J by 5 bases, with 12 bases between them. This CDR3 region has 13 residues. The germline V gene has CDR1 SGHTA and CDR2 FQGTGA. The CDR3 DNA reads as TGTGCCAGCAGCCCGGAGTGGTCTACTGAAGCTTTCTTT. Protein product: CASSPEWSTEAFF. Using reference TRBV7-3 and TRBJ1-1 for the parts outside the CDR3, the full variable domain is GAGVSQTPSNKVTEKGKYVELRCDPISGHTALYWYRQSLGQGPEFLIYFQGTGAADDSGLPNDRFFAVRPEGSVSTLKIQRTERGDSAVYLCASSPEWSTEAFFGQGTRLTVV.

The CDR3 is CASSFIRAGGDTEAFF. CDR3 DNA: TGTGCCAGCAGTTTCATACGGGCGGGTGGGGACACTGAAGCTTTCTTT. This chain uses TRBV28 with TRBJ1-1; D call uncertain. Per germline, CDR1 MDHEN and CDR2 SYDVKM. V gave up 3 bases and J gave up 3 bases, with 17 bases separating them. The CDR3 sequence is 16 residues long.

The J gene is TRBJ1-6, the V gene TRBV7-2; D is uncertain. CDR1 is SGHTA and CDR2 is FQGNSA in the germline V gene. CDR3 length: 17 residues. Trimming removed 0 bases at V and 1 base at J, with 10 bases between. CDR3 DNA sequence: TGTGCCAGCAGCTTAGCAGGTCGGGGATCCTATAATTCACCCCTCCACTTT. Translating gives CASSLAGRGSYNSPLHF.

The rearrangement links TRBV4-3 to TRBJ1-2; tentative D call: TRBD1 (5 bases). CDR3 length equals 13 residues. Trimming stripped 0 bases from V and 8 bases from J, with 10 bases between. Looked up from germline, CDR1 is LGHNA and CDR2 is YSLEER. The DNA of the CDR3 is TGCGCCAGCAGCCAAGATATAAGGGGAGGCTACACCTTC. Protein sequence: CASSQDIRGGYTF.

This clone is a singleton in its sample. V is TRBV7-2 and J is TRBJ2-1; D may be TRBD2 (6 bases). The CDR3 contains 16 residues. Per germline, CDR1 SGHTA and CDR2 FQGNSA. V lost 5 bases to trimming and J lost 4 bases, with 18 bases between them. DNA of the CDR3: TGTGCCAGCAGCCTCTGGGACTCCCCGGTATACAATGAGCAGTTCTTC. This sequence encodes CASSLWDSPVYNEQFF.

The V and J genes are TRBV19 and TRBJ1-1; no reliable D call. This CDR3 has 13 amino acids. Trimming stripped 5 bases from V and 4 bases from J, with 11 bases between. Germline CDR1 reads LNHDA; CDR2 reads SQIVND (reference sequence). For the CDR3, the DNA is TGTGCCAGTAGTGCCCAGGCTACCACTGAAGCTTTCTTT. This encodes CASSAQATTEAFF. Together with reference TRBV19 and TRBJ1-1, the CDR3 gives the full variable domain: DGGITQSPKYLFRKEGQNVTLSCEQNLNHDAMYWYRQDPGQGLRLIYYSQIVNDFQKGDIAEGYSVSREKKESFPLTVTSAQKNPTAFYLCASSAQATTEAFFGQGTRLTVV.

As for this clone: The same CDR3 arises from other DNA sequences in this sample as well. This rearrangement joins TRBV20-1 to TRBJ1-1; D is uncertain. V was cut by 2 bases and J by 8 bases, with 6 bases left in between. The CDR3 has 10 residues. Looked up from germline, CDR1 is DFQATT and CDR2 is SNEGSKA (reference sequence). Here the CDR3 DNA reads TGCAGTGCTAGACGGGAGGAAGCTTTCTTT. It specifies CSARREEAFF.

The V gene is TRBV14, the J gene TRBJ1-3; no definite D call. Trimming pared 0 bases from V and 12 bases from J, leaving 12 bases between. The CDR3 length is 13 residues. Germline CDR1 reads SGHDN; CDR2 reads FVKESK. Here the CDR3 reads CASSQEYVEVIYF. CDR3 nucleotides: TGTGCCAGCAGCCAAGAATACGTGGAAGTCATATATTTT. The full variable domain, with the rest looked up from reference TRBV14 and TRBJ1-3, is EAGVTQFPSHSVIEKGQTVTLRCDPISGHDNLYWYRRVMGKEIKFLLHFVKESKQDESGMPNNRFLAERTGGTYSTLKVQPAELEDSGVYFCASSQEYVEVIYFGEGSWLTVV.

The chain links TRBV28 to TRBJ2-2, with 13 bases matching TRBD2. CDR3 length equals 19 residues. Trimming cost V 4 bases and J 1 base; bases outside gene matches: 9. CDR1 and CDR2 (germline): MDHEN, SYDVKM. The CDR3, as DNA: TGTGCCAGCAGTTCTCCGGGACTAGCGGGAATCGGGAACACCGGGGAGCTGTTTTTT. Its protein is CASSSPGLAGIGNTGELFF.

The chain couples TRBV7-8 to TRBJ2-2, with D possibly being TRBD1 (6 bases). The CDR3 covers 14 residues. V dropped 1 base and J dropped 9 bases, with 12 bases sitting between them. Per the germline V gene, CDR1 is SGHVS and CDR2 is FQNEAQ. CDR3 amino acids: CASSLDQGPRELFF. CDR3 coding DNA: TGTGCCAGCAGCTTAGATCAGGGGCCCCGGGAGCTGTTTTTT. Full variable domain (missing parts from reference TRBV7-8 and TRBJ2-2): GAGVSQSPRYKVAKRGQDVALRCDPISGHVSLFWYQQALGQGPEFLTYFQNEAQLDKSGLPSDRFFAERPEGSVSTLKIQRTQQEDSAVYLCASSLDQGPRELFFGEGSRLTVL.

In its sample, this clone was seen a few times. The chain is built from TRBV5-6 and TRBJ1-1; D not certain. V lost 4 bases and J 6 bases, leaving 16 bases between the germline ends. CDR3 length equals 14 residues. Germline CDR1 and CDR2: SGHDT and YYEEEE. For the CDR3, the DNA is TGTGCCAGCAGCACGACTGGCAGGCCCGCTGAAGCTTTCTTT. It specifies CASSTTGRPAEAFF.

The chain combines TRBV3-1 (or the pseudogene TRBV3-2) with TRBJ2-7; 7 nucleotides align to TRBD2. The V gene end was trimmed by 3 bases and the J gene end by 3 bases; junction bases not matched to a gene: 5. The germline gives CDR1 LGHDT, CDR2 YNNKEL (reference sequence). The CDR3 sequence is 14 residues long. The CDR3 nucleotides are TGTGCCAGCAGCCACGGCAGCGGGGACTACGAGCAGTACTTC. It yields the protein CASSHGSGDYEQYF.

This clone has just a few counts. The chain recombines TRBV28 with TRBJ1-2; 9 nucleotides match TRBD1. Germline lookup yields CDR1 MDHEN and CDR2 SYDVKM. The V segment lost 4 bases and the J segment 4 bases; nucleotides outside the gene matches: 4. There are 14 residues in the CDR3. CDR3 in amino acids: CASSSGQGTYGYTF. The CDR3 coding sequence is TGTGCCAGCAGTTCAGGACAGGGGACCTATGGCTACACCTTC.

The CDR3 nucleotides read TGTGCCAGCAGTAGGGGGGTTTACAATGAGCAGTTCTTC. Translated: CASSRGVYNEQFF. The rearrangement joins TRBV6-2 or TRBV6-3 to TRBJ2-1; perhaps D is TRBD1 or TRBD2 (6 bases each). Germline loops: CDR1 MNHEY, CDR2 SVGEGT. The CDR3 is made up of 13 amino acids. The germline V and J ends were trimmed by 5 bases and 4 bases, with 9 bases remaining between them.